Detailed here is one T cell receptor beta chain. Its antigen is not known. The length of the CDR3 is 16 residues. CDR1 and CDR2 from the germline V gene are SGHRS and YFSETQ. Trimming removed 0 bases at V and 2 bases at J, with 12 bases between. The PCR made use of 60 Vbeta and 13 Jbeta primers. Sequencing was performed with immunoSEQ multiplex PCR; in TCRdb, only in-frame clones are kept and a portion is missing. The sample gives tens of thousands of clones, more than 70% of which show up once; approximately 23% is in the top ten. The data belong to a study of cytomegalovirus exposure and HLA in healthy donors. General study findings and limits: Per a later analysis, roughly 17,000 TCR beta sequences showed association with HLA alleles at 0.05 false discovery rate. High specificity and sensitivity for cytomegalovirus status were reported for the classifier.

This chain joins TRBV5-1 and TRBJ2-1; D is uncertain. The TCR originated in a man between 45 and 60 years old in good health and CMV-seropositive. The specimen sequenced was PBMCs. CDR3 region: CASSLDVSQAYNEQFF. The CDR3 DNA follows: TGCGCCAGCAGCTTGGATGTCTCTCAGGCCTACAATGAGCAGTTCTTC. Using reference TRBV5-1 and TRBJ2-1 for the parts outside the CDR3, the full variable domain is KAGVTQTPRYLIKTRGQQVTLSCSPISGHRSVSWYQQTPGQGLQFLFEYFSETQRNKGNFPGRFSGRQFSNSRSEMNVSTLELGDSALYLCASSLDVSQAYNEQFFGPGTRLTVL.